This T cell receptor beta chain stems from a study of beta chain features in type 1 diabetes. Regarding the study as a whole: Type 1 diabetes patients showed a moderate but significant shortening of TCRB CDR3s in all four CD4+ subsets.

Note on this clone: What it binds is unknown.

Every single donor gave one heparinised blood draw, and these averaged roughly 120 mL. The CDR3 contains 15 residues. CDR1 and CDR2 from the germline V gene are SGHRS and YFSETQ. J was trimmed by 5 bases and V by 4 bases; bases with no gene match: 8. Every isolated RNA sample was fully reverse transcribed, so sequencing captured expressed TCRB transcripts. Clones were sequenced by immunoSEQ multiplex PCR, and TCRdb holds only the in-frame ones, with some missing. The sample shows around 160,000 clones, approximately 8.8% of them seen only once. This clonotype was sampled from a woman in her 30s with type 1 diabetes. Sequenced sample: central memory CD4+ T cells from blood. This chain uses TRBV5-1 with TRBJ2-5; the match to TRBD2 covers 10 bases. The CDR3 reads CASSKASGSRETQYF. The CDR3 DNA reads TGCGCCAGCAGCAAGGCTAGCGGGAGTAGGGAGACCCAGTACTTC.